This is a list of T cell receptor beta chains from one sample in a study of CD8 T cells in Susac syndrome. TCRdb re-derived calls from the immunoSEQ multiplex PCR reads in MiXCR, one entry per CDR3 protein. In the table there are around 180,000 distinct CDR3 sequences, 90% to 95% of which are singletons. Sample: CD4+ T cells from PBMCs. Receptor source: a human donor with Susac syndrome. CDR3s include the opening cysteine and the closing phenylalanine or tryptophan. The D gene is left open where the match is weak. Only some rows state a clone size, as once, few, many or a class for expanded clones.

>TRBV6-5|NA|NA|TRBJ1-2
CASSYRGPGYGYTF
TGTGCCAGCAGTTACCGGGGCCCCGGCTATGGCTACACCTTC
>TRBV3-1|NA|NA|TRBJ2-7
CASSHSHYEQYF
TGTGCCAGCAGCCACTCCCACTACGAGCAGTACTTC
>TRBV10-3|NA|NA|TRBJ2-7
CAITVDGSSYEQYF
TGTGCCATCACCGTCGACGGGAGCTCCTACGAGCAGTACTTC
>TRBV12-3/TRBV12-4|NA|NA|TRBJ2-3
CASSPRNGDTQYF
TGTGCCAGCAGCCCTCGGAACGGAGATACGCAGTATTTT
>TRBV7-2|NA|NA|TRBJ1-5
CASSVTFATRGNQPQHF
TGTGCCAGCAGTGTTACATTTGCAACTCGGGGCAATCAGCCCCAGCATTTT
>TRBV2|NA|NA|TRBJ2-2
CASNREGTGELFF
TGTGCCAGCAACCGAGAAGGGACCGGGGAGCTGTTTTTT
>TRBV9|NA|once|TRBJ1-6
CASSERTEDSPLHF
TGTGCCAGCAGCGAGAGGACCGAGGATTCACCCCTCCACTTT
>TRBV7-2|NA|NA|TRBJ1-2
CASSLDSNYGYTF
TGTGCCAGCAGCTTAGACAGTAACTATGGCTACACCTTC
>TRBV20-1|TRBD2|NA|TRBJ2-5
CSARRSGGQETQYF
TGCAGTGCTAGAAGGTCGGGGGGCCAAGAGACCCAGTACTTC
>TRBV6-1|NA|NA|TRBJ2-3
CASSEEDTQYF
TGTGCCAGCAGTGAAGAAGATACGCAGTATTTT
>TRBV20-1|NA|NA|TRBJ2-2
CSARDAREDTGELFF
TGCAGTGCTAGAGATGCCAGGGAGGACACCGGGGAGCTGTTTTTT
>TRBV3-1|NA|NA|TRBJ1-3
CASSLGSSGNTIYF
TGTGCCAGCAGCCTAGGGAGCTCTGGAAACACCATATATTTT
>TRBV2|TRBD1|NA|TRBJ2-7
CASAPQRGPYEQYF
TGTGCCAGCGCTCCACAAAGGGGGCCCTACGAGCAGTACTTC
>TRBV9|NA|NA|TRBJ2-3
CASSVTPAGGKDTQYF
TGTGCCAGCAGCGTAACCCCGGCAGGGGGGAAAGATACGCAGTATTTT
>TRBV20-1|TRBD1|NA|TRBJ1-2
CSASPTGAEGYTF
TGCAGTGCTAGCCCTACAGGGGCGGAGGGCTACACCTTC
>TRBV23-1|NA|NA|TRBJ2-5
CASSQTSQETQYF
TGCGCCAGCAGTCAAACATCTCAAGAGACCCAGTACTTC